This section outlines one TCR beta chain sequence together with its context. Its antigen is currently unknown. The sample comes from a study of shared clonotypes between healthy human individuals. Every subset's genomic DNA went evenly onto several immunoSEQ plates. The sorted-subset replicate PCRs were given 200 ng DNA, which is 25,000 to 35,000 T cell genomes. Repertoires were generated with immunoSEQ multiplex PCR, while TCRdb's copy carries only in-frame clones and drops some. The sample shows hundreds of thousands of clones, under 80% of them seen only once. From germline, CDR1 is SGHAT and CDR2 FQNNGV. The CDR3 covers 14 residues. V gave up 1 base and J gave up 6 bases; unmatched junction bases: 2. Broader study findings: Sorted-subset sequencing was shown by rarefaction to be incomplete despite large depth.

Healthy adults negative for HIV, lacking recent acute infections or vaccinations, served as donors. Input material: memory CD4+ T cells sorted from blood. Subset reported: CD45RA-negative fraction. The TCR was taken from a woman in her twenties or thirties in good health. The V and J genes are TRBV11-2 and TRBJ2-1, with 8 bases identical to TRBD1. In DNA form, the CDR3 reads TGTGCCAGCAGCTTAGGCGGGACAGGCAATGAGCAGTTCTTC. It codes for CASSLGGTGNEQFF.